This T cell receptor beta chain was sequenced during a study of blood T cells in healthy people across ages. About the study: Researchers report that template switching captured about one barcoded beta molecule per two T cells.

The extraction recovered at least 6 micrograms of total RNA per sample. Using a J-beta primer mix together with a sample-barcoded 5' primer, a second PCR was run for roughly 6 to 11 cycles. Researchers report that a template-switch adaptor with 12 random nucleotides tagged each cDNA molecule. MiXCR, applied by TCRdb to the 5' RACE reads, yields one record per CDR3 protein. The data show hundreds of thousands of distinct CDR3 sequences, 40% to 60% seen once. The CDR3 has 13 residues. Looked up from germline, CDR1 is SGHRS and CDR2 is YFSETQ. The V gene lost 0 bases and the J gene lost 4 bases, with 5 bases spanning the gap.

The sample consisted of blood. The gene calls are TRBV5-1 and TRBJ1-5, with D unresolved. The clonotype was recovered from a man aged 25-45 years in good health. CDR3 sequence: CASSLEINQPQHF. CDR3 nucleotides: TGCGCCAGCAGCTTGGAAATAAATCAGCCCCAGCATTTT.